This T cell receptor (beta chain) was obtained from a study of shared clonotypes between healthy human individuals. Across the study: CD4 naive and CD4 memory each took three plates per donor, while CD8 naive took two and CD8 memory one. Points from the study as a whole: Naive CD4 clonotypes were shared across several donors at about 5.2%.

This CDR3 spans 16 amino acids. Germline values: CDR1 SGHVS, CDR2 FNYEAQ. V was clipped by 5 bases and J by 5 bases, with 21 bases between them. Researchers ran the assay at a deep level. Some 30,000 T cell genomes, or around 200 ng DNA, went into the sorted-subset replicate PCRs. The repertoire was sequenced with immunoSEQ multiplex PCR; TCRdb's copy has only in-frame clones and lacks some. The table has roughly 1,500,000 clones, 98% seen once. This clone was seen a single time. Its target is not known. The receptor comes from a man under 40 in good health. The chain joins TRBV7-6 to TRBJ2-5, with a weak D call TRBD2 (6 bases). Sequencing used naive CD4+ T cells sorted from blood. The subset: CD45RA+ positively selected. The CDR3 coding sequence is TGTGCCAGCAGCGAACGTAAAGGGGCGGGGCGGGAGACCCAGTACTTC. Its protein product is CASSERKGAGRETQYF.